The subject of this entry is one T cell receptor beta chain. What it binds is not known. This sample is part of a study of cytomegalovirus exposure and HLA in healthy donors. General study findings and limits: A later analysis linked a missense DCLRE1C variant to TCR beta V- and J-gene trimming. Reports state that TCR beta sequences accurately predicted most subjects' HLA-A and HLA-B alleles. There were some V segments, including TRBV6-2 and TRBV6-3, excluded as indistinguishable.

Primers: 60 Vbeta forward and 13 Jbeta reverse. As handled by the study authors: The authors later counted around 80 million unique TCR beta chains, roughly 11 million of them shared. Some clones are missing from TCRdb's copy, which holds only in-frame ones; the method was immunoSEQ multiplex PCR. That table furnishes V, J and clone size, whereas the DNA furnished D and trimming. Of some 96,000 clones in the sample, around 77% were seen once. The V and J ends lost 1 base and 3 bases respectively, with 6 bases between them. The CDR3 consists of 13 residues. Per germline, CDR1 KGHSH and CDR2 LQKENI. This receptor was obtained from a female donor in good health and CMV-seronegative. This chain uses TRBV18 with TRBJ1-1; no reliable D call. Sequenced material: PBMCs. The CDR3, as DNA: TGTGCCAGCTCACCACAGTCGGACACTGAAGCTTTCTTT. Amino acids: CASSPQSDTEAFF. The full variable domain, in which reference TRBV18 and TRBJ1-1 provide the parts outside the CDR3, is NAGVMQNPRHLVRRRGQEARLRCSPMKGHSHVYWYRQLPEEGLKFMVYLQKENIIDESGMPKERFSAEFPKEGPSILRIQQVVRGDSAAYFCASSPQSDTEAFFGQGTRLTVV.